These T cell receptor beta chains were read from a single sample in a study of PD-L1 blockade in urothelial cancer. Assay used: immunoSEQ multiplex PCR; TCRdb lists only in-frame clones, some missing. The table records 95,000 to 150,000 clones, 86% of them present only once. This specimen consisted of PBMCs, obtained around atezolizumab (anti-PD-L1) treatment. Every receptor here comes from a man aged 45-65 years with urothelial cancer. Both conserved end residues are trimmed from each CDR3. The order of the fields is J gene, V gene, CDR3 protein.

>TRBJ1-1|TRBV28
ASSPLDQGTEAF
>TRBJ2-2|TRBV4-1
ASSQMPPGTGELF
>TRBJ1-1|TRBV7-3
ASSLSGNANTEAF
>TRBJ1-5|TRBV7-2
ASSLTGGQPQH
>TRBJ2-1|TRBV19
ASSKAASSYNEQF
>TRBJ2-5|TRBV7-3
ASSSGGSGETQY
>TRBJ2-7|TRBV9
ASSVVSETYEQY
>TRBJ1-1|TRBV6-5
ASTWGGRPEAF
>TRBJ2-5|TRBV9
ASSAGLGGVETQY
>TRBJ2-5|TRBV28
ASSFETRQETQY
>TRBJ2-7|TRBV30
AWRGSGTLPEQY
>TRBJ2-2|TRBV5-1
ASSPIVAETGELF
>TRBJ1-6|TRBV28
ASSPGGQTGVSPLH
>TRBJ2-3|TRBV9
ASSPGLAGSTDTQY
>TRBJ2-7|TRBV7-9
ASSPSGSSYEQY
>TRBJ1-3|TRBV28
ASSLSGTGIRNTIY
>TRBJ1-5|TRBV30
AWSQNSNQPQH
>TRBJ2-3|TRBV4-2
ASSQALAEGGDTQY
>TRBJ1-1|TRBV5-1
ASSLGGGVWAF
>TRBJ1-1|TRBV5-6
ASSLAREAF
>TRBJ2-7|TRBV27
ASSLRGNAPTQY
>TRBJ1-5|TRBV11-2
ASSSRDAQPQH
>TRBJ2-7|TRBV12-2
ASRPLGSGIYEQY
>TRBJ2-3|TRBV5-1
ASGGAGGPTDTQY
>TRBJ2-1|TRBV7-6
ASSSLTSGSYNEQF
>TRBJ2-5|TRBV5-1
ASSLGYRGREETQY
>TRBJ2-7|TRBV30
AWSALAGVVYEQY
>TRBJ1-5|TRBV15
ATSRGQEEQPQH
>TRBJ2-7|TRBV7-9
ASTRSGDEQY
>TRBJ2-6|TRBV28
ASSLSGTGANVLT
>TRBJ2-6|TRBV28
ASRPGSGANVLT
>TRBJ2-3|TRBV18
ASSPFYSGQGTDTQY
>TRBJ2-3|TRBV30
AWSVADSRTDTQY
>TRBJ1-4|TRBV6-5
ASSEKENEKLF
>TRBJ2-3|TRBV5-1
ASSQRLAGGTDTQY
>TRBJ1-2|TRBV18
ASSPPLTESYGYT
>TRBJ2-1|TRBV27
ASSSSGYSYNEQF
>TRBJ2-7|TRBV4-1
ASSQDINYEQY
>TRBJ2-3|TRBV5-1
ASSAEAGGVTDTQY
>TRBJ2-1|TRBV5-1
ASTPDGQTYNEQF
>TRBJ2-5|TRBV11-2
ASSFDGLPLTETQY
>TRBJ1-3|TRBV19
ASKISVTRDTIY
>TRBJ2-3|TRBV6-6
ASSSSSGRVRDTQY
>TRBJ1-3|TRBV28
ASSSRGQGSGNTIY
>TRBJ1-5|TRBV19
ASSIPGTGGGQPQH
>TRBJ2-5|TRBV19
ASSGEETQY
>TRBJ1-1|TRBV15
ATSSQLDTEAF
>TRBJ1-1|TRBV30
AWSLPRGHRTNEAF
>TRBJ1-1|TRBV11-3
ASSLGSQGARGTEAF
>TRBJ1-6|TRBV6-1
ASIRDRQNSPLH
>TRBJ1-1|TRBV6-1
ASYEGITEAF
>TRBJ2-1|TRBV11-1
ASSPLGGSNEQF
>TRBJ1-2|TRBV5-6
ASSRDRGVYGYT
>TRBJ2-1|TRBV5-6
ASSFLGTGSYNEQF